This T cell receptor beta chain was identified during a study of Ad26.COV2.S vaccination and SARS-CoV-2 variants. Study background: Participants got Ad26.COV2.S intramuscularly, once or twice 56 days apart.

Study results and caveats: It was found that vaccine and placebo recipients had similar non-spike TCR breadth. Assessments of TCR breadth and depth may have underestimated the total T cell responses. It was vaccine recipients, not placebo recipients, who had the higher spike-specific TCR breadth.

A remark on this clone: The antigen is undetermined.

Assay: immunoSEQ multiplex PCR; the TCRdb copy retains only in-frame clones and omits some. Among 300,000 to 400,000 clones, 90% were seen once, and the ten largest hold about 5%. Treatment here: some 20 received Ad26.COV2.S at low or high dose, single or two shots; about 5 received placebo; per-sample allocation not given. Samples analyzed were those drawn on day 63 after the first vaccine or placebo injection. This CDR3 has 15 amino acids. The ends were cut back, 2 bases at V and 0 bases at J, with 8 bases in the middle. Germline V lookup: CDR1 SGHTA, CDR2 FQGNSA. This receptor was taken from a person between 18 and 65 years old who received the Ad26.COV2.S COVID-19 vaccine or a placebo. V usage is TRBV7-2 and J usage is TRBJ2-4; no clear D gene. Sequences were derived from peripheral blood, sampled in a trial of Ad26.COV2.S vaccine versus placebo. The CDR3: CASSLLGIAKNIQYF. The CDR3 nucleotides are TGTGCCAGCAGCTTATTGGGGATAGCCAAAAACATTCAGTACTTC.